Below are 29 T cell receptor beta chains sequenced from a single sample in a study of T-cell reconstitution after alpha-beta-depleted transplantation in children (dated by TCRdb to the mid-2010s). The library was produced with PCR. Sequencer: Illumina HiSeq 2500. TCR library preparation used molecular barcoding, with unique molecular identifiers applied to normalize quantification of the TCRbeta repertoire. TCRdb handled the public reads itself, with Q25 trimming in fastp and clone calling in MiXCR, and kept productive beta chains. All rows with the same CDR3 protein become a single entry with the most common DNA and genes. The sample table records some 140,000 distinct CDR3 sequences; roughly 10% of these occur just once. The top ten clonotypes cover less than 25% of the sample. This specimen's treatment or condition label, interpreted: allogeneic hematopoietic cell transplantation with graft depleted of TCRalphabeta T cells and CD19 B cells.

The sequencing used PBMCs, mostly from graft donor cells, collected 180 days after TCRalphabeta/CD19-depleted stem cell transplant. The receptor set was obtained from a girl under three years old who had a stem cell transplant for combined immunodeficiency, so the T cells may come from the graft donor.

The chain carries TRBV6-5 and TRBJ2-3; D may be TRBD1 or TRBD2 (5 bases each). Trimming took off 2 bases at V and 0 bases at J, with 9 bases between the two ends. Per germline, CDR1 MNHEY and CDR2 SVGAGI. This CDR3 has 15 residues. The CDR3 loop reads CASSYGTLSTDTQYF. Here the CDR3 DNA reads TGTGCCAGCAGTTACGGGACCCTGAGCACAGATACGCAGTATTTT.

The genes are TRBV3-1 and TRBJ2-5, with D possibly being TRBD2 (6 bases). V lost 2 bases and J 2 bases, leaving 12 bases between the germline ends. The germline gives CDR1 LGHDT, CDR2 YNNKEL (reference sequence). This CDR3 has 15 amino acids. The CDR3 loop is CASSQRPGVQETQYF. In nucleotides, the CDR3 is TGTGCCAGCAGCCAAAGACCGGGGGTACAAGAGACCCAGTACTTC.

This clonotype occurred a few times. A much larger clone lies one base from this, so it may be a read error. This chain uses TRBV10-3 with TRBJ1-4; D not resolved. CDR3 length equals 15 residues. Trimming took off 3 bases at V and 10 bases at J, with 18 bases between the two ends. Germline loops: CDR1 ENHRY, CDR2 SYGVKD. The CDR3: CAISETGRWHGKLFF. The CDR3 bases are TGTGCCATCAGTGAAACGGGGAGGTGGCACGGAAAACTGTTTTTT.

In this sample, this clonotype turned up many times. This chain connects TRBV29-1 to TRBJ2-7; 8 nucleotides align to TRBD1. The trim removed 4 bases at V and 5 bases at J, leaving 10 bases unmatched. Looked up from germline, CDR1 is SQVTM and CDR2 is ANQGSEA. This CDR3 region has 14 residues. The CDR3 protein is CSVGFRTGHHEQYF. The CDR3 DNA is TGCAGCGTTGGCTTTAGGACAGGGCACCACGAGCAGTACTTC.

The chain links TRBV6-2 or TRBV6-3 to TRBJ2-5; 10 bases map to TRBD1. From germline, CDR1 is MNHEY and CDR2 SVGEGT. This CDR3 has 20 amino acids. V shed 2 bases and J 5 bases; nucleotides not matched to a gene: 20. DNA for the CDR3: TGTGCCAGCAGTTACCCGGGGTTCGTCGGGACAGGGGACATCCCGGAGACCCAGTACTTC. This encodes CASSYPGFVGTGDIPETQYF.

The chain employs TRBV3-1 and TRBJ2-1; 10 nucleotides align to TRBD2. Trimming removed 0 bases from V and 0 bases from J; junction bases left unmatched: 17. The CDR3 contains 22 residues. Germline CDR1 LGHDT, CDR2 YNNKEL (reference sequence). The CDR3: CASSQDSSAGTSVESSYNEQFF. The CDR3, as DNA: TGTGCCAGCAGCCAAGATAGTAGCGCCGGGACTAGCGTTGAGAGCTCCTACAATGAGCAGTTCTTC.

Only a few counts were recorded for this clonotype. This chain joins TRBV25-1 and TRBJ2-7; the match to TRBD2 covers 11 bases. V lost 3 bases and J lost 6; bases outside the gene matches: 13. The CDR3 covers 17 residues. Germline lookup yields CDR1 MGHDK and CDR2 SYGVNS. The CDR3, as DNA: TGTGCCAGCAGTGATTCCCGACTAGCGGGAAGGATAAGCGAGCAGTACTTC. Translated, it gives CASSDSRLAGRISEQYF.

This clonotype was detected ten times or more. The chain joins TRBV5-1 to TRBJ2-4; D is unclear. Trimming left V 4 bases short and J 9 bases short, with 14 bases between. From germline, CDR1 is SGHRS and CDR2 YFSETQ. This CDR3 region has 13 residues. The CDR3 bases are TGCGCCAGCAGCCCTGGAACCTTTCTCATTCAGTACTTC. It encodes CASSPGTFLIQYF. Based on the CDR3 plus reference TRBV5-1 and TRBJ2-4, the full variable domain is KAGVTQTPRYLIKTRGQQVTLSCSPISGHRSVSWYQQTPGQGLQFLFEYFSETQRNKGNFPGRFSGRQFSNSRSEMNVSTLELGDSALYLCASSPGTFLIQYFGAGTRLSVL.

This clonotype was observed many times. The chain joins TRBV29-1 to TRBJ1-1, with 7 nucleotides matching TRBD1. The CDR3 spans 14 residues. The J segment lost 4 bases and the V segment lost 7 bases, leaving 12 bases of the junction unmatched. The V gene's germline CDR1 is SQVTM and CDR2 ANQGSEA. CDR3 protein: CSAPGRAGGTEAFF. The CDR3 DNA is TGCAGCGCGCCGGGGCGGGCAGGGGGCACTGAAGCTTTCTTT.

This clonotype was observed many times. The gene calls are TRBV7-9 and TRBJ2-1; D uncertain. Per germline, CDR1 SEHNR and CDR2 FQNEAQ (reference sequence). The ends were cut back, 6 bases at V and 6 bases at J, with 15 bases in the middle. This CDR3 has 14 residues. CDR3 region: CASSPSSVFNEQFF. DNA for the CDR3: TGTGCCAGCAGTCCCTCCTCAGTATTCAATGAGCAGTTCTTC. Full variable domain (outside the CDR3, taken from reference TRBV7-9 and TRBJ2-1): DTGVSQNPRHKITKRGQNVTFRCDPISEHNRLYWYRQTLGQGPEFLTYFQNEAQLEKSRLLSDRFSAERPKGSFSTLEIQRTEQGDSAMYLCASSPSSVFNEQFFGPGTRLTVL.

V gene TRBV20-1 combines with J gene TRBJ2-1, with 8 bases matching TRBD2. The CDR3 runs to 15 residues. Germline V gene lookup returns CDR1 DFQATT and CDR2 SNEGSKA (reference sequence). The V and J ends lost 6 bases and 4 bases, in that order; junction bases with no gene match: 11. CDR3 DNA sequence: TGCAGTGCAACACCGGGACTAGGAGGGTACAATGAGCAGTTCTTC. As protein: CSATPGLGGYNEQFF.

This clonotype turned up a few times. The V gene is TRBV20-1, the J gene TRBJ2-3; no reliable D call. The ends were cut back, 1 base at V and 6 bases at J, with 29 bases in the middle. The CDR3 has 19 residues. Germline V gene sequence: CDR1 DFQATT, CDR2 SNEGSKA (reference sequence). Here the CDR3 DNA reads TGCAGTGCTAGAGGATCTAGGCGCACTATTTTCTATTTAACGGATACGCAGTATTTT. Its protein is CSARGSRRTIFYLTDTQYF.

This clonotype was recorded many times. This chain links TRBV7-2 with TRBJ1-1; D gene unclear. Germline CDR1 is SGHTA and CDR2 is FQGNSA. V lost 0 bases and J 11 bases, leaving 16 bases between the germline ends. This CDR3 is 14 amino acids long. CDR3 sequence (DNA): TGTGCCAGCAGCTTAGCCTTCGGGAGAGCGGCGGCTTTCTTT. It translates to CASSLAFGRAAAFF. Based on the CDR3 plus reference TRBV7-2 and TRBJ1-1, the full variable domain is GAGVSQSPSNKVTEKGKDVELRCDPISGHTALYWYRQSLGQGLEFLIYFQGNSAPDKSGLPSDRFSAERTGGSVSTLTIQRTQQEDSAVYLCASSLAFGRAAAFFGQGTRLTVV.

This clonotype was counted ten times or more. This rearrangement joins TRBV20-1 to TRBJ2-4; D unresolved. The V gene lost 4 bases and the J gene lost 8 bases, with 6 bases spanning the gap. The CDR3 is made up of 10 amino acids. Germline CDR1 and CDR2: DFQATT and SNEGSKA (reference sequence). The CDR3 DNA reads as TGCAGTGCTAAGGTGTACATTCAGTACTTC. This encodes CSAKVYIQYF.

CDR3 coding DNA: TGTGCCAGCAGCTTGTGGAGAGGGGGCGGGACAGATACGCAGTATTTT. Encoded protein: CASSLWRGGGTDTQYF. The V and J genes are TRBV7-2 and TRBJ2-3; 7 bases fit TRBD1. This CDR3 is built from 16 residues. Trimming cost V 3 bases and J 3 bases; bases outside gene matches: 9. CDR1 SGHTA and CDR2 FQGNSA come from the germline V gene.

The V and J genes are TRBV9 and TRBJ2-1; D not certain. V gave up 3 bases and J gave up 5 bases, with 6 bases separating them. From germline, CDR1 is SGDLS and CDR2 YYNGEE. This CDR3 has 12 amino acids. This CDR3 is CASSAYNNEQFF. The CDR3 DNA is TGTGCCAGCAGCGCCTACAACAATGAGCAGTTCTTC.

This clonotype was picked up many times. J is TRBJ2-5 and V is TRBV6-1; TRBD1 aligns across 12 bases. The length of the CDR3 is 16 residues. Germline V gene data show CDR1 as MNHNS and CDR2 as SASEGT. V shed 6 bases and J 4 bases; nucleotides not matched to a gene: 9. CDR3 loop: CASRQSGTGGRETQYF. DNA of the CDR3: TGTGCCAGCAGACAATCCGGGACAGGGGGCCGAGAGACCCAGTACTTC.

The CDR3, as DNA: TGTGCCAGCAGTCATGCACCCTACGAGCAGTACTTC. Its translation is CASSHAPYEQYF. This chain connects TRBV12-3 or TRBV12-4 to TRBJ2-7; D remains unclear. The V and J ends lost 5 bases and 2 bases respectively, with 7 bases between them. The CDR3 has 12 amino acids.

By share of the sample, this clonotype is medium-sized. J is TRBJ2-5 and V is TRBV5-1; D is unclear. The CDR3 totals 12 residues. The ends were cut back, 0 bases at V and 5 bases at J, with 5 bases in the middle. CDR1 is SGHRS, CDR2 YFSETQ, per germline. The DNA for the CDR3 is TGCGCCAGCAGCTTGGCCGGGGAGACCCAGTACTTC. It translates to CASSLAGETQYF.

V and J are TRBV7-9 and TRBJ2-5; D not certain. The V end lost 7 bases, the J end lost 5 bases, and 14 bases lay between the germline ends. Germline V gene sequence: CDR1 SEHNR, CDR2 FQNEAQ (reference sequence). The CDR3 spans 13 residues. CDR3 sequence: CASTLPPVETQYF. The CDR3 nucleotides read TGTGCCAGCACCTTGCCTCCGGTGGAGACCCAGTACTTC.

The V and J genes are TRBV6-6 and TRBJ2-5; D gene uncertain. Trimming stripped 0 bases from V and 4 bases from J, with 0 bases between. This CDR3 contains 11 residues. Germline V gene lookup returns CDR1 MNHNY and CDR2 SVGAGI (reference sequence). The CDR3 sequence is CASSYSETQYF. CDR3 coding DNA: TGTGCCAGCAGTTACTCAGAGACCCAGTACTTC.

There are a few counts of this clonotype. The V call is TRBV25-1, the J call TRBJ1-2; D not resolved. V shed 1 base and J shed 7 bases, with 10 bases lying between them. This CDR3 spans 13 amino acids. Germline CDR1 is MGHDK and CDR2 is SYGVNS. CDR3 amino acids: CASSESLSGGYTF. CDR3 DNA sequence: TGTGCCAGCAGTGAATCCCTGAGCGGTGGCTACACCTTC.

The CDR3 sequence is CATSDLRGQGDTGELFF. Written as DNA, the CDR3 is TGTGCCACCAGTGATTTGCGGGGACAGGGGGACACCGGGGAGCTGTTTTTT. The chain recombines TRBV24-1 with TRBJ2-2; TRBD1 aligns across 11 bases. Per the germline V gene, CDR1 is KGHDR and CDR2 is SFDVKD. This CDR3 is 17 amino acids long. V shed 0 bases and J 3 bases; nucleotides not matched to a gene: 2.

This clonotype was seen only a few times. The J gene is TRBJ2-2, the V gene TRBV6-2 or TRBV6-3; D not resolved. The V end lost 0 bases, the J end lost 8 bases, and 7 bases lay between the germline ends. Germline CDR1 reads MNHEY; CDR2 reads SVGEGT. The CDR3 is 13 residues long. CDR3 in amino acids: CASSYSMAGELFF. Here the CDR3 DNA reads TGTGCCAGCAGTTACTCTATGGCGGGGGAGCTGTTTTTT.

The chain links TRBV12-3 or TRBV12-4 to TRBJ2-3; the match to TRBD2 covers 7 bases. The junction had 4 bases not matched to a gene; V was cut back by 5 bases and J by 5 bases. This CDR3 is built from 13 residues. The CDR3 bases are TGTGCCAGCAGTCCCAGGACTAGAGATACGCAGTATTTT. Amino acids: CASSPRTRDTQYF.

Only a few counts were recorded for this clonotype. The chain employs TRBV15 and TRBJ2-7; D gene unclear. The germline CDR1 and CDR2 sequences are LNHNV and YYDKDF (reference sequence). Between the trimmed V and J ends, which lost 0 bases and 0 bases, there was a span of 6 bases. The length of the CDR3 is 14 residues. In DNA, the CDR3 is TGTGCCACCAGCAGAGAAAGGAGCTCCTACGAGCAGTACTTC. Translated: CATSRERSSYEQYF.

This clonotype was observed at least ten times. The chain is built from TRBV5-6 and TRBJ2-5, with D unresolved. Trimming removed 0 bases from V and 1 base from J, with 4 bases in between. The CDR3 sequence is 13 residues long. Germline V lookup: CDR1 SGHDT, CDR2 YYEEEE. CDR3 amino acids: CASSLVGQETQYF. DNA of the CDR3: TGTGCCAGCAGCTTGGTAGGCCAAGAGACCCAGTACTTC.

This clonotype was picked up a small number of times. The DNA of the CDR3 is TGTGCCAGCAGCTTAGCGCGCTACGAGCAGTACTTC. Translation: CASSLARYEQYF. The V and J genes are TRBV7-2 and TRBJ2-7; no reliable D call. Deletions cut 0 bases from V and 3 bases from J, with 3 bases between. Germline CDR1 SGHTA, CDR2 FQGNSA. The CDR3 consists of 12 residues.

The chain carries TRBV4-1 and TRBJ2-2, with D perhaps TRBD1 or TRBD2 (6 bases each). Germline V lookup: CDR1 MGHRA, CDR2 YSYEKL. V lost 1 base and J 0 bases, leaving 18 bases between the germline ends. The CDR3 spans 19 residues. CDR3 sequence (DNA): TGCGCCAGCAGCCAAGGCCCGGGAGCCCAGGGGACGAACACCGGGGAGCTGTTTTTT. Translation gives CASSQGPGAQGTNTGELFF.